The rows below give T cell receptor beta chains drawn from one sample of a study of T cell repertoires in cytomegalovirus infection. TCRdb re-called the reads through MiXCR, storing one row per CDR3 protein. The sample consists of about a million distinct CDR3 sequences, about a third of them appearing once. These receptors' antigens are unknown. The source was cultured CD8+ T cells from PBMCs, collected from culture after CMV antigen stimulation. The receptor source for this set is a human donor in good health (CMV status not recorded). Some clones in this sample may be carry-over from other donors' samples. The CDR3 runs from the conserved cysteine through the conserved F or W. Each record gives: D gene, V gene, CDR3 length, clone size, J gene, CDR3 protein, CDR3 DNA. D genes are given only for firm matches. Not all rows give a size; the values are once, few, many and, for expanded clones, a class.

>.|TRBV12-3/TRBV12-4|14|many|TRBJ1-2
CASSLGQVNYGYTF
TGTGCCAGCAGTTTAGGACAGGTTAACTATGGCTACACCTTC
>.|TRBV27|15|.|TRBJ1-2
CASSLRQSGLYGYTF
TGTGCCAGCAGTTTAAGACAGAGCGGGCTCTATGGCTACACCTTC
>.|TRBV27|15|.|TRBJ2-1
CASSFGVRELNVQFF
TGTGCCAGCAGTTTCGGAGTCAGAGAGTTGAATGTGCAGTTCTTC
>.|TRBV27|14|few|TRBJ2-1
CASKKGFSYNEQFF
TGTGCCAGCAAGAAGGGGTTTAGCTACAATGAGCAGTTCTTC
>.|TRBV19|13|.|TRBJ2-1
CASEQAGYNEQFF
TGTGCCAGTGAACAGGCAGGGTACAATGAGCAGTTCTTC
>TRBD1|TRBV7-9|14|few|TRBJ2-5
CASSRTGAEETQYF
TGTGCCAGCAGCCGGACAGGGGCAGAAGAGACCCAGTACTTC
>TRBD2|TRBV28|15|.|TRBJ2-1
CASLAGKSSYNEQFF
TGTGCCAGTTTAGCGGGGAAGAGCTCCTACAATGAGCAGTTCTTC
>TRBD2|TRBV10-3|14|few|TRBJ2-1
CAIRKGLADNEQFF
TGTGCCATCAGGAAGGGACTAGCGGACAATGAGCAGTTCTTC
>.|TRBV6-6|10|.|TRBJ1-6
CASSSERLHF
TGTGCCAGCAGTTCGGAACGCCTCCACTTT
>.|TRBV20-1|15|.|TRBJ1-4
CSARFSEATNEKLFF
TGCAGTGCTAGGTTCAGCGAAGCAACTAATGAAAAACTGTTTTTT
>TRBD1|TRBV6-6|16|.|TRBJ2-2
CASSRPGQAVAGELFF
TGTGCCAGCAGCCGCCCGGGACAGGCCGTCGCCGGGGAGCTGTTTTTT
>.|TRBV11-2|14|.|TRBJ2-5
CASSRGSIQETQYF
TGTGCCAGCAGCCGGGGTTCGATCCAAGAGACCCAGTACTTC
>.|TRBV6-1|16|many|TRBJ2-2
CASSGSGQTNTGELFF
TGTGCCAGCTCTGGCTCCGGACAGACAAACACCGGGGAGCTGTTTTTT
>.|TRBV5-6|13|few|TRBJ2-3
CASSSRTEDTQYF
TGTGCCAGCAGCTCCCGGACAGAAGATACGCAGTATTTT
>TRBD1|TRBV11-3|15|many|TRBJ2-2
CASSTGTVNTGELFF
TGTGCCAGCAGCACCGGGACAGTGAACACCGGGGAGCTGTTTTTT
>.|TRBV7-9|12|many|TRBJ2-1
CASRDSYNEQFF
TGTGCCAGCAGGGACAGCTACAATGAGCAGTTCTTC
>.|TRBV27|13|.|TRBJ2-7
CASSQYSFYEQYF
TGTGCCAGTTCGCAGTACTCTTTCTACGAGCAGTACTTC
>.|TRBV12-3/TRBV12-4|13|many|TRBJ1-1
CASSLTGHTEAFF
TGTGCCAGCAGTTTAACAGGACACACTGAAGCTTTCTTT
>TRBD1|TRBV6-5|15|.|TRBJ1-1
CASSLTGGTGTEAFF
TGTGCCAGCAGTCTCACAGGGGGCACGGGCACTGAAGCTTTCTTT
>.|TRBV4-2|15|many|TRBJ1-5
CASSQAEDSNQPQHF
TGTGCCAGCAGCCAAGCGGAAGATAGCAATCAGCCCCAGCATTTT
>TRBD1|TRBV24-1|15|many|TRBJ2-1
CATSDPGQGANEQFF
TGTGCCACCAGTGACCCGGGACAGGGCGCCAATGAGCAGTTCTTC
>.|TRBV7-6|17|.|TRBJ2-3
CASSLEGRGLLPDTQYF
TGTGCCAGCAGCTTAGAGGGGCGGGGACTCCTGCCAGATACGCAGTATTTT
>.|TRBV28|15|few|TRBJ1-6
CASTLWSSYNSPLHF
TGTGCCAGCACCCTCTGGAGCTCCTATAATTCACCCCTCCACTTT
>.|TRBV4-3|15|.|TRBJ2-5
CASSPGTGRLETQYF
TGCGCCAGCAGCCCCGGAACAGGGAGGCTGGAGACCCAGTACTTC
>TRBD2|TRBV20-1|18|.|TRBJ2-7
CSARDPSGGVLIGDEQYF
TGCAGTGCTAGAGACCCTAGCGGGGGGGTCTTAATCGGAGACGAGCAGTACTTC
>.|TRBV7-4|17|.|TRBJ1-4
CASSQQGSHATNEKLFF
TGTGCCAGCAGCCAACAAGGGTCCCATGCAACTAATGAAAAACTGTTTTTT
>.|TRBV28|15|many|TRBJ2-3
CASSLRGALTDTQYF
TGTGCCAGCAGTTTGAGGGGGGCCCTCACAGATACGCAGTATTTT
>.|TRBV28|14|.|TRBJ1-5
CASIDSQGHQPQHF
TGTGCCAGCATCGACTCCCAGGGGCATCAGCCCCAGCATTTT
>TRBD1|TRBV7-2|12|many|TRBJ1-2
CASSLVRGGYTF
TGTGCCAGCAGCTTAGTCAGGGGGGGCTACACCTTC
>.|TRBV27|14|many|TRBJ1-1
CASSFGAMNTEAFF
TGTGCCAGCAGTTTTGGAGCCATGAACACTGAAGCTTTCTTT
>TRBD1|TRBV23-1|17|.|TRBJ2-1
CASSHTRQGMRYNEQFF
TGCGCCAGCAGTCATACTCGACAGGGGATGAGGTACAATGAGCAGTTCTTC
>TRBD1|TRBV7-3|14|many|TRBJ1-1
CASSLGDRNTEAFF
TGTGCCAGCAGCTTAGGGGACAGAAACACTGAAGCTTTCTTT
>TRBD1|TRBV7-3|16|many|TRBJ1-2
CASSLDGQAMNYGYTF
TGTGCCAGCAGCCTGGACGGACAGGCGATGAACTATGGCTACACCTTC
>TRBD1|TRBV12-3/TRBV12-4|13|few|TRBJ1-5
CASSPQGEQPQHF
TGTGCCAGCAGCCCACAGGGGGAACAGCCCCAGCATTTT
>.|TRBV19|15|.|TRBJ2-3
CASSIGRGPLDTQYF
TGTGCCAGTAGTATAGGGCGGGGGCCTTTAGATACGCAGTATTTT
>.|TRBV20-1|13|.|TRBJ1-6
CSARDLRDSPLHF
TGCAGTGCTAGGGACCTTAGGGATTCACCCCTCCACTTT
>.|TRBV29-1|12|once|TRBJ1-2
CSVVSANYGYTF
TGCAGCGTTGTGTCCGCTAACTATGGCTACACCTTC
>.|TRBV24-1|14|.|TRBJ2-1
CATSDFKLGREQFF
TGTGCCACCAGTGATTTTAAGCTTGGTCGTGAGCAGTTCTTC
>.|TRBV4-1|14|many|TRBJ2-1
CASSQGPFDDEQFF
TGCGCCAGCAGCCAAGGGCCGTTCGACGATGAGCAGTTCTTC
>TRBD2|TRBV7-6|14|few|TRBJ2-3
CANSPRLAGDTQYF
TGTGCCAACAGTCCCCGACTAGCGGGGGATACGCAGTATTTT
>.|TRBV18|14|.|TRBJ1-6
CASSPTGQGSHLHF
TGTGCCAGCTCACCAACGGGGCAGGGGAGTCACCTCCACTTT
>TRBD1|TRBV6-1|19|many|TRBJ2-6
CASSLRTGVRFSGANVLTF
TGTGCCAGCAGTCTTCGGACAGGTGTGAGATTCTCTGGGGCCAACGTCCTGACTTTC
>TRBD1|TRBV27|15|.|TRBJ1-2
CARDSYRGRSYGYTF
TGTGCCAGGGACTCATACAGGGGGCGCAGCTATGGCTACACCTTC
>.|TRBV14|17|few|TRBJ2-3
CASSQDRQPISTDTQYF
TGTGCCAGCAGCCAAGATCGCCAGCCAATCAGCACAGATACGCAGTATTTT
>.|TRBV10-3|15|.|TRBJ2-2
CAISPQGSNTGELFF
TGTGCCATCAGCCCACAGGGTTCGAACACCGGGGAGCTGTTTTTT
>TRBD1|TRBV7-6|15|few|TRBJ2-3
CASSPRDSRTDTQYF
TGTGCCAGCAGCCCAAGGGACAGTCGCACAGATACGCAGTATTTT
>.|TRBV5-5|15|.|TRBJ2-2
CASSLEWGYTGELFF
TGTGCCAGCAGCTTGGAGTGGGGGTATACCGGGGAGCTGTTTTTT
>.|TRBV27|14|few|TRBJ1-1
CASSLRTVGTEAFF
TGTGCCAGCAGTCTCCGGACAGTCGGGACTGAAGCTTTCTTT
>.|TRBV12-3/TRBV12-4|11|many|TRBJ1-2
CASSSGDGYTF
TGTGCCAGCAGTTCAGGTGATGGCTACACCTTC
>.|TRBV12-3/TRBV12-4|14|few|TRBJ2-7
CASSFPLKAYEQYF
TGTGCCAGCAGTTTCCCTCTTAAGGCCTACGAGCAGTACTTC